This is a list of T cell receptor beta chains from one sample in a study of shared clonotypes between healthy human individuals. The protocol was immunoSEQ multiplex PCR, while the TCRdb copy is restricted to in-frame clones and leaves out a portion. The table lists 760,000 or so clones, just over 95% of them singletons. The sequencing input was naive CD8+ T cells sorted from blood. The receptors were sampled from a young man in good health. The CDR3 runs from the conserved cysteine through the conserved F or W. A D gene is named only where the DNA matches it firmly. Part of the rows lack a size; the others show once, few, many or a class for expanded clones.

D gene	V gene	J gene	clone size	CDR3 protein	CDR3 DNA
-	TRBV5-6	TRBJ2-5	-	CASSLRNQETQYF	TGTGCCAGCAGCTTGAGAAATCAAGAGACCCAGTACTTC
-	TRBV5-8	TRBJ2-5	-	CASSRPTVETQYF	TGTGCCAGCAGTCGGCCGACAGTGGAGACCCAGTACTTC
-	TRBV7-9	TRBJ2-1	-	CASSLVEADYEQFF	TGTGCCAGCAGCTTAGTTGAGGCAGACTACGAGCAGTTCTTC
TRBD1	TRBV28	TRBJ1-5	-	CASSTLDRVSNQPQHF	TGTGCCAGCAGTACACTCGACAGGGTTAGCAATCAGCCCCAGCATTTT
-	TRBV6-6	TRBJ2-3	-	CASSRLRLDTQYF	TGTGCCAGCAGTCGTTTGCGGTTAGATACGCAGTATTTT
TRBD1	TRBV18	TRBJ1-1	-	CASSPPPGGGLEAFF	TGTGCCAGCTCACCACCCCCAGGGGGTGGACTTGAAGCTTTCTTT
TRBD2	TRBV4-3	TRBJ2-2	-	CASSQDRGLAGVTGELFF	TGCGCCAGCAGCCAAGACCGCGGACTAGCGGGAGTAACCGGGGAGCTGTTTTTT
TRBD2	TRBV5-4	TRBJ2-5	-	CASQLGVSSGKTQYF	TGTGCCAGCCAGCTGGGCGTGTCTAGCGGGAAGACCCAGTACTTC
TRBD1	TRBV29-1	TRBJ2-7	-	CSATRQGRGEQYF	TGCAGCGCCACGAGACAGGGTAGGGGCGAGCAGTACTTC
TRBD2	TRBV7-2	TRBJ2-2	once	CASTSWLAGVTGELFF	TGTGCCAGCACCTCTTGGCTAGCGGGAGTTACCGGGGAGCTGTTTTTT
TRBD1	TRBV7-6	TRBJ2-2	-	CASSHPRDRGWTGELFF	TGTGCCAGCAGCCATCCCCGGGACAGGGGGTGGACCGGGGAGCTGTTTTTT
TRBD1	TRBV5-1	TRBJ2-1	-	CASSLEGQGTSNEQFF	TGCGCCAGCAGCTTGGAAGGACAGGGCACTTCTAATGAGCAGTTCTTC
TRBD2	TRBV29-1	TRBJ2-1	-	CSAGQGGPYNEQFF	TGCAGCGCCGGGCAGGGAGGGCCCTACAATGAGCAGTTCTTC
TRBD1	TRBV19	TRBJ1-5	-	CASSSPGQGISNQPQHF	TGTGCCAGTAGTTCGCCGGGACAGGGTATTAGCAATCAGCCCCAGCATTTT
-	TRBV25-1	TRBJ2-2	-	CASSGPGPPSGTGELFF	TGTGCCAGCAGTGGCCCGGGTCCTCCCTCAGGGACCGGGGAGCTGTTTTTT
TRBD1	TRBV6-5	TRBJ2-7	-	CASSYGTGISYEQYF	TGTGCCAGCAGTTACGGGACAGGGATCTCCTACGAGCAGTACTTC
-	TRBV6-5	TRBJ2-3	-	CASRSSTDTQYF	TGTGCCAGCCGGAGTAGCACAGATACGCAGTATTTT
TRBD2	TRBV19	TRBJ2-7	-	CASSMAGTSYEQYF	TGTGCCAGTAGTATGGCCGGGACTAGCTACGAGCAGTACTTC